Sequencing of this TCR beta chain was carried out in a study of CD8 T cells in Susac syndrome. When the RNA was reverse transcribed, random hexamers were used with an input of roughly 0.5 to 1 ug. TCRdb re-analysed the immunoSEQ multiplex PCR reads in MiXCR, keeping a single row per CDR3 protein. The sample lists 78,000 or so distinct CDR3 sequences, about 95% occurring once. The authors negatively isolated CD8+ and CD4+ T cells and FACS-enriched TEMRA cells. Regarding the study as a whole: By the study's own acknowledgment, its TCR sequencing and HLA analysis included relatively few individuals.

Germline trimming cut 6 bases from V and 7 bases from J; bases unmatched to any gene: 11. Germline values: CDR1 SQVTM, CDR2 ANQGSEA. CDR3 length equals 14 residues. Note on this clonotype: Its antigen remains unknown.

The TCR originated in a human donor with multiple sclerosis. What was sequenced was CD8+ T cells from PBMCs. The gene calls are TRBV29-1 and TRBJ1-1; 10 bases are shared with TRBD1. This CDR3 is CSVWLGQGEDEAFF. The DNA of the CDR3 is TGCAGCGTGTGGCTAGGACAGGGGGAAGATGAAGCTTTCTTT.